What follows are 10 T cell receptor beta chains derived from one specimen sequenced in a study of shared clonotypes between healthy human individuals (dated by TCRdb to 2020 to 2021). The library came from the immunoSEQ multiplex PCR assay. Not all clones reach the TCRdb copy of this immuneACCESS table, which keeps in-frame sequences only. Checked studies attribute under half of the gap to unresolved V genes and leave the rest unexplained. The sample profile shows some 2,100,000 clones; more than 90% of them were found once. The ten largest clones capture roughly 0.13% of the sample. The sample was naive CD4+ T cells sorted from blood. This specimen's cell subset or site label, per the study, means: CD45RA+ positively selected. The receptors derive from a man aged 18 to 30 in good health.

The V call is TRBV6-5, the J call TRBJ2-5; no clear D gene. Germline lookup yields CDR1 MNHEY and CDR2 SVGAGI. The germline V and J ends were trimmed by 6 bases and 5 bases, with 19 bases remaining between them. The CDR3 totals 15 residues. The CDR3 DNA follows: TGTGCCAGCAGAGACTTACCCGCCCGATCGGAGACCCAGTACTTC. It codes for CASRDLPARSETQYF.

This rearrangement joins TRBV5-6 to TRBJ1-1, with D tentatively TRBD1 (5 bases). CDR1 SGHDT and CDR2 YYEEEE come from the germline V gene. This CDR3 spans 13 amino acids. Trimming shortened V by 1 base and J by 5 bases, and 9 bases separated the two germline ends. In DNA form, the CDR3 reads TGTGCCAGCAGCTTGTATTCAGGGACTGAAGCTTTCTTT. Protein: CASSLYSGTEAFF.

The CDR3 DNA sequence: TGCGCCAGCAGCCGAGCGGGGCCTGAGGTCTTCTACGAGCAGTACTTC. This sequence encodes CASSRAGPEVFYEQYF. This sequence joins TRBV4-1 and TRBJ2-7, with 7 bases lining up with TRBD2. Germline lookup yields CDR1 MGHRA and CDR2 YSYEKL. The CDR3 contains 16 residues. After removal of 4 bases from V and 3 bases from J, the junction contained 12 bases not matched to a gene.

The rearrangement links TRBV6-1 to TRBJ2-5, with a tentative D call TRBD2 (6 bases). CDR1 and CDR2 from the germline V gene are MNHNS and SASEGT. The CDR3 runs 12 residues. V lost 4 bases to trimming and J lost 10 bases, with 13 bases between them. CDR3 protein: CASSATSNVQYF. In DNA, the CDR3 is TGTGCCAGCAGTGCGACTAGTAATGTCCAGTACTTC.

The chain uses TRBV6-6 and TRBJ1-1, with D unclear. CDR3 size: 14 residues. Trimming removed 2 bases at V and 3 bases at J, with 10 bases between. CDR1 is MNHNY and CDR2 is SVGAGI in the germline V gene (reference sequence). Here the CDR3 reads CASSYGVRYTEAFF. CDR3 DNA sequence: TGTGCCAGCAGTTACGGGGTACGTTACACTGAAGCTTTCTTT.

The chain combines TRBV5-5 with TRBJ1-5; D ambiguous. This CDR3 comprises 14 residues. V was trimmed by 0 bases and J by 1 base, leaving 5 bases between them. Per the germline V gene, CDR1 is SGHKS and CDR2 is YYEKEE (reference sequence). The CDR3 DNA follows: TGTGCCAGCAGCTTGGAGGTGAGCAATCAGCCCCAGCATTTT. Encoded protein: CASSLEVSNQPQHF.

The sample holds one count of this clone. The chain employs TRBV6-5 and TRBJ2-1, with TRBD2 as a possible D gene (5 bases). The germline V gene has CDR1 MNHEY and CDR2 SVGAGI. V was cut by 10 bases and J by 2 bases, with 9 bases left in between. CDR3 length: 12 amino acids. The CDR3 loop reads CATGETYNEQFF. In DNA, the CDR3 is TGTGCCACTGGGGAGACCTACAATGAGCAGTTCTTC.

This chain uses TRBV2 with TRBJ1-5, with 8 bases fitting TRBD1. Germline V CDR1 and CDR2: SNHLY, FYNNEI. V trimming: 7 bases; J trimming: 6 bases; junction bases outside the gene matches: 17. This CDR3 spans 17 amino acids. CDR3 loop: CASKQAGGIKGGQPQHF. The CDR3 DNA sequence: TGTGCCAGCAAGCAGGCAGGGGGCATTAAAGGCGGTCAGCCCCAGCATTTT.

V and J are TRBV5-5 and TRBJ1-4, with a possible D match to TRBD1 (6 bases). Trimming stripped 0 bases from V and 5 bases from J, with 8 bases between. Germline V gene lookup returns CDR1 SGHKS and CDR2 YYEKEE (reference sequence). The CDR3 is 14 residues long. The CDR3 DNA reads as TGTGCCAGCAGCTTGGGACAGGTCAATGAAAAACTGTTTTTT. This gives the protein CASSLGQVNEKLFF.

The rearrangement uses TRBV2 and TRBJ1-6; TRBD1 matches 8 bases. The V segment lost 0 bases and the J segment 4 bases; nucleotides outside the gene matches: 5. The CDR3 contains 17 residues. Germline V CDR1 and CDR2: SNHLY, FYNNEI. CDR3 in DNA: TGTGCCAGCAGTGAAGCGCTCAGGGGGCTTTATAATTCACCCCTCCACTTT. This translates into CASSEALRGLYNSPLHF.